The clone carrying this TCR beta chain appeared a few times. Its antigen is currently unknown. The source of the sample is a study of T-cell memory formation after mild COVID-19. Study results and limitations: Day 15 to 85 contracting clones showed balanced CD4/CD8; day 15 to 37 expanders favored CD4+. Pre-infection memory showed some responding clones, and this suggested that cross-reactive memory joined.

The CDR3 totals 15 residues. Trimming removed 5 bases from V and 2 bases from J; junction bases left unmatched: 7. The germline gives CDR1 SGHDT, CDR2 YYEEEE. UMIs and sample barcodes were carried by the TCR alpha and TCR beta cDNA libraries that 5'RACE produced using constant-segment primers. TCRdb reprocessed the 5' RACE reads with MiXCR, giving one entry per CDR3 protein. This sample has roughly 110,000 distinct CDR3 sequences, with roughly 12% found just once. This chain links TRBV5-6 with TRBJ2-3; TRBD1 aligns across 8 bases. The sequenced sample was PBMCs or a T cell subset sorted from them (not recorded which). The receptor comes from an adult woman who had mild COVID-19 (a few samples of this study predate the infection). Cell type and time point are not known. CDR3 residues: CASSFGQGYTDTQYF. CDR3 nucleotides: TGTGCCAGCAGTTTCGGACAGGGTTACACAGATACGCAGTATTTT.